The T cell receptor beta chain under discussion was sequenced for a study of blood T cell repertoires in COVID-19. Method: immunoSEQ multiplex PCR; TCRdb's copy keeps in-frame clones and lacks some. The sample gives over 25,000 clones, just over 90% of which show up once; approximately 4% is in the top ten. In germline, CDR1 is SNHLY, CDR2 FYNNEI. V gave up 7 bases and J gave up 5 bases, with 14 bases separating them. This CDR3 spans 13 amino acids. The sequenced sample was peripheral blood. This chain connects TRBV2 to TRBJ2-5, with a weak D call TRBD1 (5 bases). This clonotype was sampled from a man aged 55 to 70 with acute or convalescent COVID-19. CDR3 loop: CASIPGKPETQYF. Written as DNA, the CDR3 is TGTGCCAGCATTCCAGGGAAACCGGAGACCCAGTACTTC.